This T cell receptor (beta chain) was documented in a study of CD8 T cells in ankylosing spondylitis. This CDR3 region has 14 residues. Per the germline V gene, CDR1 is MNHEY and CDR2 is SVGEGT. The V end was cut by 4 bases, the J end by 4 bases, with 14 bases between. MiXCR was run by TCRdb on the 5' RACE reads, yielding one entry per CDR3 protein. In the table there are 200,000 to 250,000 distinct CDR3 sequences, around 16% of which are singletons. Study results and caveats: Within ankylosing spondylitis blood, a TCR beta motif made up of several highly homologous variants appeared to be characteristic.

As for this clonotype: No antigen is known for it.

The sample was blood, either unsorted or a sorted T cell fraction (not recorded which). This clonotype originated in a male donor with ankylosing spondylitis. The chain has TRBV6-2 or TRBV6-3 and TRBJ2-7; D ambiguous. Here the CDR3 reads CASSSPPRAYEQYF. CDR3 nucleotide sequence: TGTGCCAGCAGTTCGCCGCCAAGAGCATACGAGCAGTACTTC.